This record concerns one T cell receptor (beta chain) sequence. The data stem from a study of T cells in Graves' hyperthyroidism and ophthalmopathy. Study-level background: Peripheral blood sampling occurred at initial diagnosis, before any treatment.

RNA transcripts were the template for amplifying TCR beta CDR3 regions. The TCR CDR3 was amplified in a first-round RT-PCR using the HTBI primer set. Via MiXCR, TCRdb re-called the multiplex PCR reads, giving one row per CDR3 protein. The sample has about 250,000 distinct CDR3 sequences, around 22% seen once. The CDR3 extends over 15 amino acids. Trimming stripped 1 base from V and 0 bases from J, with 9 bases between. CDR1 and CDR2 (germline): KGHSH, LQKENI. The specimen sequenced was blood. V usage is TRBV18 and J usage is TRBJ1-2; D is uncertain. This clonotype was obtained from a man aged 30 to 39 with Graves' ophthalmopathy. CDR3 bases: TGTGCCAGCTCACCACGTAGGGAAGCTAACTATGGCTACACCTTC. Amino acid sequence: CASSPRREANYGYTF.